What follows are 29 T cell receptor beta chains derived from one specimen sequenced in a study of shared clonotypes between healthy human individuals. Libraries were prepared by immunoSEQ multiplex PCR; TCRdb keeps only in-frame clonotypes and omits some of them. The sample includes about 980,000 clones, around 80% seen only once; the top ten take roughly 1.5%. The source material was memory CD4+ T cells sorted from blood. Noted subset: CD45RA-negative fraction. All receptors derive from a man aged 18-30 years in good health.

V is TRBV7-6 and J is TRBJ1-2; D not resolved. Trimming shortened V by 5 bases and J by 0 bases, and 19 bases separated the two germline ends. The CDR3 consists of 17 residues. Germline V CDR1 and CDR2: SGHVS, FNYEAQ. This CDR3 reads CASSPGGNHASNYGYTF. In DNA form, the CDR3 reads TGTGCCAGCAGCCCTGGTGGCAATCACGCTTCTAACTATGGCTACACCTTC.

The J gene is TRBJ1-1, the V gene TRBV11-3; 8 nucleotides match TRBD1. Trimming at V came to 4 bases and at J to 4 bases, leaving 5 bases not matched to a gene. Germline loops: CDR1 SGHNT, CDR2 YENEEA. CDR3 length: 14 amino acids. The CDR3 region is CASSSQGGGTEAFF. In nucleotides, the CDR3 is TGTGCCAGCAGCTCACAGGGGGGAGGCACTGAAGCTTTCTTT. The full variable domain, rest sourced from reference TRBV11-3 and TRBJ1-1, is EAGVVQSPRYKIIEKKQPVAFWCNPISGHNTLYWYLQNLGQGPELLIRYENEEAVDDSQLPKDRFSAERLKGVDSTLKIQPAELGDSAVYLCASSSQGGGTEAFFGQGTRLTVV.

This sequence joins TRBV30 and TRBJ1-6; D possibly corresponds to TRBD1 (6 bases). Germline lookup yields CDR1 GTSNPN and CDR2 SVGIG (reference sequence). V was trimmed by 3 bases and J by 11 bases, leaving 26 bases between them. The CDR3 contains 17 residues. For the CDR3, the DNA is TGTGCCTGGAGCCTAGGGGGTTTTAGGACAAACGGTCCACCCCTCCACTTT. Translated, it gives CAWSLGGFRTNGPPLHF. Combining the CDR3 with reference TRBV30 and TRBJ1-6 gives the whole variable domain SQTIHQWPATLVQPVGSPLSLECTVEGTSNPNLYWYRQAAGRGLQLLFYSVGIGQISSEVPQNLSASRPQDRQFILSSKKLLLSDSGFYLCAWSLGGFRTNGPPLHFGNGTRLTVT.

This clone appeared a few times. The chain has TRBV7-2 and TRBJ2-2; maybe TRBD1 (5 bases). This CDR3 spans 14 amino acids. Trimming shortened V by 2 bases and J by 8 bases, and 12 bases separated the two germline ends. Germline V lookup: CDR1 SGHTA, CDR2 FQGNSA. The chain's CDR3 is CASSLRQLTGELFF. DNA for the CDR3: TGTGCCAGCAGCTTAAGACAGCTCACAGGGGAGCTGTTTTTT.

Concerning this clone itself: The same CDR3 arises from other DNA sequences in this sample as well. Written as DNA, the CDR3 is TGTGCCATCAGTGAGGGACAGGGGATAACAGATACGCAGTATTTT. This encodes CAISEGQGITDTQYF. V is TRBV10-3 and J is TRBJ2-3; 9 positions agree with TRBD1. Germline trimming cut 2 bases from V and 3 bases from J; bases unmatched to any gene: 3. Germline lookup yields CDR1 ENHRY and CDR2 SYGVKD. This CDR3 has 15 amino acids.

The chain couples TRBV10-3 to TRBJ2-6; 9 bases agree with TRBD1. CDR3 size: 15 residues. The trim removed 9 bases at V and 2 bases at J, leaving 5 bases unmatched. Per germline, CDR1 ENHRY and CDR2 SYGVKD. The CDR3 coding sequence is TGTGCCATTGGGGACAGGGTAGCTGGGGCCAACGTCCTGACTTTC. This sequence encodes CAIGDRVAGANVLTF.

The rearrangement uses TRBV5-6 and TRBJ1-4, with a possible D match to TRBD1 (5 bases). The V and J ends lost 2 bases and 6 bases respectively, with 14 bases between them. The CDR3 loop spans 15 amino acids. The germline gives CDR1 SGHDT, CDR2 YYEEEE. CDR3 in DNA: TGTGCCAGCAGCTTCTCGTCCGGGGGGTATGAAAAACTGTTTTTT. Protein sequence: CASSFSSGGYEKLFF. Complete variable domain (other parts from reference TRBV5-6 and TRBJ1-4): DAGVTQSPTHLIKTRGQQVTLRCSPKSGHDTVSWYQQALGQGPQFIFQYYEEEERQRGNFPDRFSGHQFPNYSSELNVNALLLGDSALYLCASSFSSGGYEKLFFGSGTQLSVL.

The genes are TRBV25-1 and TRBJ2-3; the match to TRBD1 covers 8 bases. The CDR3 contains 15 residues. Germline CDR1 MGHDK, CDR2 SYGVNS. V shed 3 bases and J 4 bases; nucleotides not matched to a gene: 6. The chain's CDR3 is CASSEGDRLPDTQYF. The CDR3 DNA reads TGTGCCAGCAGTGAGGGGGACAGGCTACCAGATACGCAGTATTTT. Combining the CDR3 with reference TRBV25-1 and TRBJ2-3 gives the whole variable domain EADIYQTPRYLVIGTGKKITLECSQTMGHDKMYWYQQDPGMELHLIHYSYGVNSTEKGDLSSESTVSRIRTEHFPLTLESARPSHTSQYLCASSEGDRLPDTQYFGPGTRLTVL.

This clone was observed a handful of times. Other DNA variants within this sample encode the same CDR3. J is TRBJ2-7 and V is TRBV11-2; the match to TRBD1 covers 7 bases. V shed 5 bases, J shed 4 bases, and the junction held 8 bases outside the gene matches. Germline CDR1 reads SGHAT; CDR2 reads FQNNGV. This CDR3 comprises 14 residues. The CDR3 nucleotides are TGTGCCAGCAGCCTAGGACAGGTTTCTTACGAGCAGTACTTC. Translating gives CASSLGQVSYEQYF.

CDR3 nucleotide sequence: TGTGCCAGCAGCGCAGTTTTGACTGGTGAGCAGTTCTTC. It is translated as CASSAVLTGEQFF. The chain employs TRBV11-3 and TRBJ2-1; D is ambiguous. Germline V gives CDR1 SGHNT, CDR2 YENEEA. The ends were cut back, 5 bases at V and 9 bases at J, with 14 bases in the middle. The CDR3 extends over 13 amino acids.

For the CDR3, the DNA is TGTGCCAGCAGCTCCGGGGTTAAAGTACAGGGACAAGAGACCCAGTACTTC. As protein: CASSSGVKVQGQETQYF. J is TRBJ2-5 and V is TRBV11-2; possible D gene TRBD1, 6 bases. This CDR3 has 17 amino acids. The V gene's germline CDR1 is SGHAT and CDR2 FQNNGV. V was clipped by 4 bases and J by 2 bases, with 20 bases between them.

The CDR3 DNA reads as TGTGCCAGCAGCCCAGGACAGGGACCGTATGGCTACACCTTC. Translation: CASSPGQGPYGYTF. The chain couples TRBV5-5 to TRBJ1-2, with 8 bases matching TRBD1. Germline CDR1 and CDR2: SGHKS and YYEKEE (reference sequence). CDR3 length: 14 amino acids. The V gene end was trimmed by 4 bases and the J gene end by 5 bases; junction bases not matched to a gene: 7.

V usage is TRBV2 and J usage is TRBJ1-4; no firm D call. This CDR3 spans 14 amino acids. V lost 9 bases, J lost 0 bases, and 11 bases lay in between. Germline V lookup: CDR1 SNHLY, CDR2 FYNNEI. The CDR3, as DNA: TGTGCCAGTAAACCCGACACAACTAATGAAAAACTGTTTTTT. It encodes CASKPDTTNEKLFF.

This clone was counted once. The chain uses TRBV5-1 and TRBJ2-4; TRBD2 agrees at 7 bases. The J segment lost 2 bases and the V segment lost 0 bases, leaving 5 bases of the junction unmatched. The CDR3 spans 16 residues. Per germline, CDR1 SGHRS and CDR2 YFSETQ. The CDR3 nucleotides are TGCGCCAGCAGCTTGGGTGCGGGAGATTCCAAAAACATTCAGTACTTC. Translating gives CASSLGAGDSKNIQYF.

This clone was recorded only once. This chain uses TRBV7-2 with TRBJ2-1, with 7 positions matching TRBD2. Germline-derived CDR1 and CDR2 are SGHTA and FQGNSA. This CDR3 spans 16 amino acids. Losses at the gene ends were 5 bases for V and 5 bases for J; bases not matched to a gene: 12. The CDR3 DNA is TGTGCCAGCAGCCCTAGCCGGGCGGGAGTCAACAATGAGCAGTTCTTC. This gives the protein CASSPSRAGVNNEQFF.

This clone was picked up many times. The rearrangement links TRBV15 to TRBJ1-1; D remains ambiguous. V lost 3 bases and J lost 1, with 12 bases in between. The V gene's germline CDR1 is LNHNV and CDR2 YYDKDF (reference sequence). The CDR3 length is 15 residues. Here the CDR3 reads CATSSRRASNTEAFF. The DNA of the CDR3 is TGTGCCACCAGCAGTAGACGGGCATCGAACACTGAAGCTTTCTTT.

CDR3 protein: CASSQLTGAGTEAFF. The DNA of the CDR3 is TGCGCCAGCAGCCAATTAACAGGGGCGGGCACTGAAGCTTTCTTT. V usage is TRBV5-1 and J usage is TRBJ1-1, with 7 bases aligning to TRBD1. V shed 4 bases and J 4 bases; nucleotides not matched to a gene: 10. CDR3 length: 15 amino acids. Germline CDR1 and CDR2: SGHRS and YFSETQ. The whole variable domain, remainder taken from reference TRBV5-1 and TRBJ1-1, is KAGVTQTPRYLIKTRGQQVTLSCSPISGHRSVSWYQQTPGQGLQFLFEYFSETQRNKGNFPGRFSGRQFSNSRSEMNVSTLELGDSALYLCASSQLTGAGTEAFFGQGTRLTVV.

The chain recombines TRBV29-1 with TRBJ2-7; a possible D gene is TRBD2 (7 bases). V was cut by 4 bases and J by 6 bases, with 10 bases left in between. Germline V gene lookup returns CDR1 SQVTM and CDR2 ANQGSEA. This CDR3 is built from 11 residues. CDR3 in amino acids: CSVGEGGEQYF. In DNA form, the CDR3 reads TGCAGCGTTGGGGAGGGGGGCGAGCAGTACTTC.

The sample holds many counts of this clone. This sequence joins TRBV14 and TRBJ2-3; perhaps TRBD1 as D (5 bases). Per the germline V gene, CDR1 is SGHDN and CDR2 is FVKESK. The CDR3 length is 13 residues. V was shortened by 4 bases and J by 3 bases, with 8 bases between the two germline ends. The CDR3 DNA sequence: TGTGCCAGCAGCCGGCAGGGAACAGATACGCAGTATTTT. Protein: CASSRQGTDTQYF.

The chain has TRBV4-1 and TRBJ2-1; TRBD1 agrees at 7 bases. Germline V gives CDR1 MGHRA, CDR2 YSYEKL. The V segment lost 0 bases and the J segment 5 bases; nucleotides outside the gene matches: 10. The CDR3 consists of 17 residues. As DNA, the CDR3 is TGCGCCAGCAGCCAAGATTTGGTCGGCAGGGGGAACAATGAGCAGTTCTTC. Its translation: CASSQDLVGRGNNEQFF.

V usage is TRBV7-2 and J usage is TRBJ1-3; D is ambiguous. With 1 base removed from V and 2 bases from J, the gap between germline ends came to 12 bases. Germline-derived CDR1 and CDR2 are SGHTA and FQGNSA. This CDR3 has 16 amino acids. In DNA form, the CDR3 reads TGTGCCAGCAGCTTAGTGCCCGGGTTTGCTGGAAACACCATATATTTT. The encoded protein is CASSLVPGFAGNTIYF.

The chain joins TRBV10-2 to TRBJ2-7, with D tentatively TRBD1 or TRBD2 (5 bases each). Trimming cost V 6 bases and J 0 bases, with 21 bases left between them. This CDR3 has 17 amino acids. Germline-derived CDR1 and CDR2 are WSHSY and SAAADI. CDR3 nucleotide sequence: TGCGCCAGCAGGTCTGAGGTTCTTGGGGGTCCCTCCTACGAGCAGTACTTC. This translates into CASRSEVLGGPSYEQYF.

V usage is TRBV28 and J usage is TRBJ2-1; 7 bases align to TRBD1. CDR1 is MDHEN and CDR2 is SYDVKM in the germline V gene. Trimming removed 2 bases from V and 2 bases from J; junction bases left unmatched: 6. The CDR3 runs to 16 residues. The chain's CDR3 is CASSLVQGSTYNEQFF. The CDR3 bases are TGTGCCAGCAGTTTAGTACAGGGGAGCACCTACAATGAGCAGTTCTTC.

The chain has TRBV11-2 and TRBJ1-2; perhaps TRBD1 as D (5 bases). The CDR3 extends over 13 amino acids. Germline V lookup: CDR1 SGHAT, CDR2 FQNNGV. V lost 5 bases and J 4 bases, leaving 11 bases between the germline ends. For the CDR3, the DNA is TGTGCCAGCAGCGCCGGACAAACCTATGGCTACACCTTC. Translating gives CASSAGQTYGYTF.

The rearrangement uses TRBV5-6 and TRBJ2-3; weak D call: TRBD2 (6 bases). The CDR3 totals 13 residues. From germline, CDR1 is SGHDT and CDR2 YYEEEE. V lost 4 bases and J lost 3, with 9 bases in between. The CDR3 DNA is TGTGCCAGCAGCGGGGGGACTACAGATACGCAGTATTTT. Translating it yields CASSGGTTDTQYF. The complete variable domain, with remaining parts taken from reference TRBV5-6 and TRBJ2-3, reads DAGVTQSPTHLIKTRGQQVTLRCSPKSGHDTVSWYQQALGQGPQFIFQYYEEEERQRGNFPDRFSGHQFPNYSSELNVNALLLGDSALYLCASSGGTTDTQYFGPGTRLTVL.

The V gene is TRBV5-1, the J gene TRBJ2-3; D possibly uses TRBD1 or TRBD2 (6 bases each). From germline, CDR1 is SGHRS and CDR2 YFSETQ. The CDR3 is 14 residues long. The V gene lost 4 bases and the J gene lost 5 bases, with 14 bases spanning the gap. This CDR3 is CASSPQGGLDTQYF. CDR3 bases: TGCGCCAGCAGCCCACAGGGAGGATTAGATACGCAGTATTTT.

The chain couples TRBV7-9 to TRBJ2-1; D uncertain. Trimming stripped 4 bases from V and 0 bases from J, with 13 bases between. Per the germline V gene, CDR1 is SEHNR and CDR2 is FQNEAQ (reference sequence). The CDR3 is made up of 16 amino acids. The CDR3 loop is CASSSAWSSSYNEQFF. CDR3 coding DNA: TGTGCCAGCAGCTCGGCTTGGTCATCCTCCTACAATGAGCAGTTCTTC.

The chain combines TRBV7-9 with TRBJ2-5; 10 nucleotides match TRBD1. CDR3 length: 16 amino acids. Losses at the gene ends were 6 bases for V and 2 bases for J; bases not matched to a gene: 9. Germline V gene lookup returns CDR1 SEHNR and CDR2 FQNEAQ (reference sequence). The CDR3 reads CASSIGGTGEQETQYF. The CDR3 DNA sequence: TGTGCCAGCAGTATTGGGGGGACAGGGGAACAAGAGACCCAGTACTTC.

The chain links TRBV6-6 to TRBJ2-2; no definite D call. There are 15 residues in the CDR3. Germline V CDR1 and CDR2: MNHNY, SVGAGI (reference sequence). V lost 4 bases, J lost 4 bases, and 13 bases lay in between. CDR3 bases: TGTGCCAGCAGTTCGGGCTTGTTGGGCACCGGGGAGCTGTTTTTT. This codes for CASSSGLLGTGELFF.